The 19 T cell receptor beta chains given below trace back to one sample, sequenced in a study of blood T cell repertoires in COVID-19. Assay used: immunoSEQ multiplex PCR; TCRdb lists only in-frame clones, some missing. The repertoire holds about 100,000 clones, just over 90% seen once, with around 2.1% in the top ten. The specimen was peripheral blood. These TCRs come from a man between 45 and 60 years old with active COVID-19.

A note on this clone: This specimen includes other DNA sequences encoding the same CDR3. CDR3 coding DNA: TGTGCCAGCAGCCAAGGGCAACGTAATTCACCCCTCCACTTT. Translating gives CASSQGQRNSPLHF. The rearrangement joins TRBV3-1 (or the pseudogene TRBV3-2) to TRBJ1-6; D gene unclear. The germline V and J ends were trimmed by 1 base and 6 bases, with 7 bases remaining between them. Germline values: CDR1 LGHDT, CDR2 YNNKEL (reference sequence). This CDR3 comprises 14 residues.

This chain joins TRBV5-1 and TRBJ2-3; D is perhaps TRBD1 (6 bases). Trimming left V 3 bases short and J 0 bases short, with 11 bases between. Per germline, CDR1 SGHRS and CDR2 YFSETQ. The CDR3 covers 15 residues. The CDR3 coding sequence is TGCGCCAGCAGCTACAGGGTTGACAGCACAGATACGCAGTATTTT. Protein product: CASSYRVDSTDTQYF.

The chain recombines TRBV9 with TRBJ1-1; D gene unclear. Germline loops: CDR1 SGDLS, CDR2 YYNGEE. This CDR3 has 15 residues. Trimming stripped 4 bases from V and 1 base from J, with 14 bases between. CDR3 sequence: CASSPHQAGNTEAFF. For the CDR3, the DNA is TGTGCCAGCAGCCCCCACCAGGCGGGGAACACTGAAGCTTTCTTT.

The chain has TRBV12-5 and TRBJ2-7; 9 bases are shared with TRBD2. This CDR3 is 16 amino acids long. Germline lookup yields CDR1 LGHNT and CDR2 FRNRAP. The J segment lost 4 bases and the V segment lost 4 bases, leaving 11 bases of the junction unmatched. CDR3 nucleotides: TGTGCTAGTGGTTCTCACCCGACTAGCGGAAATTACGAGCAGTACGTC. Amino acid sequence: CASGSHPTSGNYEQYV.

The CDR3 here is CASSEARGWVDRAKNIQYF. Written as DNA, the CDR3 is TGTGCCAGCAGTGAAGCCCGCGGTTGGGTGGACAGAGCCAAAAACATTCAGTACTTC. The chain employs TRBV6-1 and TRBJ2-4; the D gene is possibly TRBD1 (6 bases). Looked up from germline, CDR1 is MNHNS and CDR2 is SASEGT. Trimming stripped 0 bases from V and 0 bases from J, with 18 bases between. The CDR3 runs to 19 residues.

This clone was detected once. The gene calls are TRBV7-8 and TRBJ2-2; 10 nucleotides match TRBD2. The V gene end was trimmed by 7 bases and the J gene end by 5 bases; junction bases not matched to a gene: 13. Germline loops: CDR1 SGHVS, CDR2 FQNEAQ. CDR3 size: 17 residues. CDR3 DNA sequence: TGTGCCAGCACTAGCGGGAGAGTAAGAGGGTGGACCGGGGAGCTGTTTTTT. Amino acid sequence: CASTSGRVRGWTGELFF.

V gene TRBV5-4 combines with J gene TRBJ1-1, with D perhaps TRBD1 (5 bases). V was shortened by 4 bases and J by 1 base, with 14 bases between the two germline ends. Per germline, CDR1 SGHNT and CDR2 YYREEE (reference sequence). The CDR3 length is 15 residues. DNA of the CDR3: TGTGCCAGCAGCCTGGCAGGGTTTACGAACACTGAAGCTTTCTTT. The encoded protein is CASSLAGFTNTEAFF.

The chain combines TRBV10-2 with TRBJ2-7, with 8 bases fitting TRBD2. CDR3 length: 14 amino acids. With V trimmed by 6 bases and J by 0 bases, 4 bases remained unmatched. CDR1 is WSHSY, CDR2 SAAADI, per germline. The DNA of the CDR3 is TGCGCCAGCAGAGCCGGGAGGGGCTCCTACGAGCAGTACTTC. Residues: CASRAGRGSYEQYF.

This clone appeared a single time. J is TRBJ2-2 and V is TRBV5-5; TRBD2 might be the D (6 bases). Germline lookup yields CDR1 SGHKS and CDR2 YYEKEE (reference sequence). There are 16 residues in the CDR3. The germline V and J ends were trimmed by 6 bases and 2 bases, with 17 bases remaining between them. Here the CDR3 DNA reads TGTGCCAGCACCACTCCGGGGGATAGAAACACCGGGGAGCTGTTTTTT. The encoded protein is CASTTPGDRNTGELFF.

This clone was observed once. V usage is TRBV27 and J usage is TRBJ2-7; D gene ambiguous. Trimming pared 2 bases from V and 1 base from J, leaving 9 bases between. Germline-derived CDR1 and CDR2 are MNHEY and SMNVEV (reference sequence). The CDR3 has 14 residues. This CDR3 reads CASSLVPPSYEQYV. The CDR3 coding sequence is TGTGCCAGCAGTTTAGTTCCCCCGTCCTACGAGCAGTACGTC.

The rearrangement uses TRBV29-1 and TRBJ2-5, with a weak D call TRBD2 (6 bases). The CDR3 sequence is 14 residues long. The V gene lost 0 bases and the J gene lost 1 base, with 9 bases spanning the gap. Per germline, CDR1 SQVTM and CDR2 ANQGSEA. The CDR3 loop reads CSVEENSGQETQYF. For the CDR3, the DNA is TGCAGCGTTGAAGAAAATAGCGGCCAAGAGACCCAGTACTTC.

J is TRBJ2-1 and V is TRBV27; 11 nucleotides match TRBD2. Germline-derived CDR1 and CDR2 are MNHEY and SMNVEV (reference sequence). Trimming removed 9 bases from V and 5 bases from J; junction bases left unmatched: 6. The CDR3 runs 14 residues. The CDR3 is CASKGLAENNEQFF. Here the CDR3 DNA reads TGTGCCAGTAAGGGACTAGCGGAGAACAATGAGCAGTTCTTC.

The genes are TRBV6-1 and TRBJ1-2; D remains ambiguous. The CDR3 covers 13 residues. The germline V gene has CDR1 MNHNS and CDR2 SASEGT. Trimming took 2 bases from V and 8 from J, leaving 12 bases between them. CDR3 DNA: TGTGCCAGCAGTGAACATAACGCTAAGGGCTACACCTTC. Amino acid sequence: CASSEHNAKGYTF.

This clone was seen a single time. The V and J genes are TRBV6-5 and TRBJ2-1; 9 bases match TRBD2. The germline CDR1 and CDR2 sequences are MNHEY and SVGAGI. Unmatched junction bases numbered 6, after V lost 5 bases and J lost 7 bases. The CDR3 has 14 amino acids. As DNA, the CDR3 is TGTGCCAGCAGTCTTAGCGGGAGTGGAAATGAGCAGTTCTTC. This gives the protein CASSLSGSGNEQFF.

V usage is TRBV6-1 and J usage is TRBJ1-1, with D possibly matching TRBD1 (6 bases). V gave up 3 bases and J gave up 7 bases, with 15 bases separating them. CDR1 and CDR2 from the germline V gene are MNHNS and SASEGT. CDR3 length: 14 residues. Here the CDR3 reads CASSDKSRTDEAFF. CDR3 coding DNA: TGTGCCAGCAGTGATAAGAGCAGGACAGATGAAGCTTTCTTT.

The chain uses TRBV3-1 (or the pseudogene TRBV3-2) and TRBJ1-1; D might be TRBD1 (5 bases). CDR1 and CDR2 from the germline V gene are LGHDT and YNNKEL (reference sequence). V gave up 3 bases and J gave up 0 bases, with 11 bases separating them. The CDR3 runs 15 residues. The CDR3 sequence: CASSQQGRLNTEAFF. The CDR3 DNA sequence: TGTGCCAGCAGCCAGCAGGGCAGGCTGAACACTGAAGCTTTCTTT.

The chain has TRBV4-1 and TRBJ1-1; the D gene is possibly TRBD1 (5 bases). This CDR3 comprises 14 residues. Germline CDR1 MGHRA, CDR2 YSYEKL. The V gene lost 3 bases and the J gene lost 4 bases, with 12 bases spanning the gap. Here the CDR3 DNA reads TGCGCCAGCAGCCAGGAAGGAGGGGCCACTGAAGCTTTCTTT. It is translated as CASSQEGGATEAFF.

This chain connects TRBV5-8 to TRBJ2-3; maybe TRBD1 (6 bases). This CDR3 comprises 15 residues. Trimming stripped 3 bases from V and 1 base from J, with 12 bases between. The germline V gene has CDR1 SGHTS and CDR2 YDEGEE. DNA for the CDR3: TGTGCCAGCAGCTGGGGTAACAGGGGCACAGATACGCAGTATTTT. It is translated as CASSWGNRGTDTQYF.

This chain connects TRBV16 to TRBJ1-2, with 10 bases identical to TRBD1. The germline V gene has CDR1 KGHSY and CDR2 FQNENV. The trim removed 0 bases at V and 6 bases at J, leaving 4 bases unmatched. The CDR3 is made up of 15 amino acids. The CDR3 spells CASSQSRDRGDGYTF. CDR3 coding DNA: TGTGCCAGCAGCCAATCGCGGGACAGGGGAGATGGCTACACCTTC.